The 16 T cell receptor beta chains presented below share a single source sample, sequenced in a study of T cells in Graves' hyperthyroidism and ophthalmopathy. RNA transcripts provided the source from which TCR beta CDR3 regions were amplified. TCR CDR3 underwent first-round RT-PCR with the HTBI primer set. TCRdb re-called the multiplex PCR reads through MiXCR, storing one row per CDR3 protein. The sample has almost 600,000 distinct CDR3 sequences, more than 45% seen once; the top ten hold around 7.7%. The specimen sequenced was peripheral blood or thyroid tissue (not recorded which). Source of these receptors: a woman aged 18 to 35 with Graves' hyperthyroidism.

This clonotype came up many times. The chain couples TRBV20-1 to TRBJ2-7; possible D gene TRBD2, 6 bases. This CDR3 region has 14 residues. Trimming left V 5 bases short and J 3 bases short, with 17 bases between. Germline CDR1 reads DFQATT; CDR2 reads SNEGSKA (reference sequence). In DNA, the CDR3 is TGCAGTGCTGAAGCCGGGACGGGACTCTACGAGCAGTACTTC. Its translation: CSAEAGTGLYEQYF.

V and J are TRBV9 and TRBJ1-1; 7 bases agree with TRBD1. Germline CDR1 SGDLS, CDR2 YYNGEE. V shed 4 bases and J 11 bases; nucleotides not matched to a gene: 5. CDR3 length: 11 residues. The CDR3 sequence: CASSPEQGAFF. CDR3 bases: TGTGCCAGCAGCCCGGAACAGGGGGCTTTCTTT.

This clonotype has more than one count but fewer than ten. This may be a read error: a much more frequent sequence differs by one nucleotide. CDR3 nucleotides: TGCGCCAGCAGCTTTACAGGCCCTAACTATGGCTGCACCTTC. This translates into CASSFTGPNYGCTF. The chain links TRBV5-1 to TRBJ1-2; D is possibly TRBD1 (5 bases). The germline V gene encodes CDR1 SGHRS and CDR2 YFSETQ. The CDR3 extends over 14 amino acids. Full variable domain (remainder filled in from reference TRBV5-1 and TRBJ1-2): KAGVTQTPRYLIKTRGQQVTLSCSPISGHRSVSWYQQTPGQGLQFLFEYFSETQRNKGNFPGRFSGRQFSNSRSEMNVSTLELGDSALYLCASSFTGPNYGCTFGSGTRLTVV.

The chain is built from TRBV7-6 and TRBJ1-1, with D possibly matching TRBD1 (5 bases). Per the germline V gene, CDR1 is SGHVS and CDR2 is FNYEAQ. Trimming removed 0 bases at V and 4 bases at J, with 9 bases between. CDR3 length equals 14 residues. CDR3 sequence: CASSLAIGGTEAFF. The CDR3 bases are TGTGCCAGCAGCTTAGCTATCGGGGGCACTGAAGCTTTCTTT.

This clonotype has at least ten counts. The chain recombines TRBV5-1 with TRBJ2-5; no clear D gene. Trimming cost V 7 bases and J 1 base, with 8 bases left between them. Per germline, CDR1 SGHRS and CDR2 YFSETQ. The CDR3 has 12 residues. The CDR3 DNA follows: TGCGCCAGCGGTGCAGGCCAAGAGACCCAGTACTTC. This sequence encodes CASGAGQETQYF.

The V and J genes are TRBV9 and TRBJ1-2; the match to TRBD1 covers 10 bases. V lost 3 bases to trimming and J lost 6 bases; unmatched junction nucleotides: 8. Germline V gives CDR1 SGDLS, CDR2 YYNGEE. The CDR3 extends over 15 amino acids. The DNA of the CDR3 is TGTGCCAGCAGCGAGGGGGGACAGGGGCTCCATGGCTACACCTTC. This translates into CASSEGGQGLHGYTF. The full variable domain, in which reference TRBV9 and TRBJ1-2 provide the parts outside the CDR3, is DSGVTQTPKHLITATGQRVTLRCSPRSGDLSVYWYQQSLDQGLQFLIQYYNGEERAKGNILERFSAQQFPDLHSELNLSSLELGDSALYFCASSEGGQGLHGYTFGSGTRLTVV.

This clonotype was seen ten or more times. This rearrangement joins TRBV5-1 to TRBJ1-6; the match to TRBD1 covers 7 bases. Trimming took 0 bases from V and 7 from J; bases not matched to a gene: 4. The CDR3 is 15 amino acids. Per germline, CDR1 SGHRS and CDR2 YFSETQ. The CDR3 DNA reads as TGCGCCAGCAGCTTGGAGGGGGCGCCGAATTCACCCCTCCACTTT. Translation: CASSLEGAPNSPLHF. The full variable domain, completed using reference TRBV5-1 and TRBJ1-6, is KAGVTQTPRYLIKTRGQQVTLSCSPISGHRSVSWYQQTPGQGLQFLFEYFSETQRNKGNFPGRFSGRQFSNSRSEMNVSTLELGDSALYLCASSLEGAPNSPLHFGNGTRLTVT.

This clonotype was detected once. The chain couples TRBV24-1 to TRBJ2-5; 8 bases line up with TRBD2. V lost 2 bases, J lost 4 bases, and 8 bases stayed unmatched. In germline, CDR1 is KGHDR, CDR2 SFDVKD. The CDR3 length is 16 residues. The CDR3 spells CATSDSGLGKGETQYF. CDR3 DNA sequence: TGTGCCACCAGTGATTCGGGACTAGGGAAAGGAGAGACCCAGTACTTC.

This clonotype was observed many times. V gene TRBV12-3 or TRBV12-4 combines with J gene TRBJ2-7; 7 nucleotides align to TRBD2. The CDR3 runs to 12 residues. Germline trimming cut 5 bases from V and 7 bases from J; bases unmatched to any gene: 5. The CDR3 is CASSGEGREQYF. The CDR3 nucleotides read TGTGCCAGCAGTGGGGAGGGGCGGGAGCAGTACTTC.

This clonotype was picked up many times. The rearrangement uses TRBV5-1 and TRBJ1-4; tentatively, D is TRBD1 (6 bases). V gave up 6 bases and J gave up 8 bases, with 20 bases separating them. Germline CDR1 reads SGHRS; CDR2 reads YFSETQ. This CDR3 has 15 amino acids. CDR3 DNA sequence: TGCGCCAGCACACCGTGGGAAGGAGGGGGAGAAAAACTGTTTTTT. Protein product: CASTPWEGGGEKLFF.

For the CDR3, the DNA is TGTGCCAGCAGCTTTGAAACGGACAGGGGGACTCGAGACTACACCTTC. It specifies CASSFETDRGTRDYTF. This chain links TRBV7-9 with TRBJ1-2, with 10 nucleotides matching TRBD1. CDR3 length equals 16 residues. Trimming removed 3 bases from V and 10 bases from J; junction bases left unmatched: 14. Germline V gene lookup returns CDR1 SEHNR and CDR2 FQNEAQ (reference sequence).

Details on this clonotype: Since a much larger clone is just one base distant, this may be a read error. V usage is TRBV19 and J usage is TRBJ2-2, with D perhaps given as TRBD1 or TRBD2 (5 bases each). The CDR3 sequence is 16 residues long. The germline V gene has CDR1 LNHDA and CDR2 SQIVND (reference sequence). V gave up 6 bases and J gave up 5 bases, with 19 bases separating them. In DNA form, the CDR3 reads TGTGCCAGTAGACCCGGGGCAGAGGGCGAGACCGGGGAGCTGTTTTTT. Translating it yields CASRPGAEGETGELFF.

This clonotype was observed at least ten times. The CDR3 spells CASSDGQGVGYGYTF. The DNA for the CDR3 is TGTGCCAGCAGTGACGGACAGGGGGTCGGATATGGCTACACCTTC. V and J are TRBV6-1 and TRBJ1-2, with 10 bases lining up with TRBD1. With V trimmed by 3 bases and J by 5 bases, 6 bases remained unmatched. The CDR3 totals 15 residues. CDR1 is MNHNS, CDR2 SASEGT, per germline.

The chain employs TRBV29-1 and TRBJ2-7, with D tentatively TRBD2 (5 bases). The CDR3 is 14 residues long. CDR1 is SQVTM and CDR2 is ANQGSEA in the germline V gene. V shed 0 bases and J shed 3 bases, with 12 bases lying between them. CDR3 nucleotides: TGCAGCGTTGAAGATCCGGGCAGCGGCTACGAGCAGTACTTC. Encoded protein: CSVEDPGSGYEQYF.

This clonotype was recorded many times. The gene calls are TRBV6-5 and TRBJ2-2; perhaps TRBD2 as D (6 bases). The CDR3 contains 16 residues. Germline loops: CDR1 MNHEY, CDR2 SVGAGI. Trimming removed 3 bases from V and 4 bases from J, with 15 bases in between. The CDR3 loop is CASSYGLASFTGELFF. The CDR3 DNA is TGTGCCAGCAGTTATGGGCTAGCGTCATTCACCGGGGAGCTGTTTTTT.

This clonotype was seen repeatedly, ten times or more. The CDR3 sequence is CAGPGGRSTDDYEQYF. The CDR3 DNA reads TGTGCCGGCCCGGGGGGGAGGTCGACTGACGACTACGAGCAGTACTTC. The rearrangement uses TRBV2 and TRBJ2-7; TRBD2 matches 8 bases. The V and J ends lost 11 bases and 3 bases, in that order; junction bases with no gene match: 18. The length of the CDR3 is 16 residues. Germline V gives CDR1 SNHLY, CDR2 FYNNEI.